The 5 T cell receptor beta chains below were found in one sample sequenced in a study of T cell responses to AZD1222 COVID-19 vaccine. The method was immunoSEQ multiplex PCR; TCRdb's version includes in-frame clones alone and lacks a portion of them. The table lists just under 150,000 clones, around 84% of them singletons. The sequences come from peripheral blood, collected 28 days after the second AZD1222 dose. The receptors derive from an adult who received the AZD1222 COVID-19 vaccine.

The chain combines TRBV6-6 with TRBJ1-5; D perhaps matches TRBD1 (5 bases). The CDR3 consists of 14 residues. Trimming cost V 10 bases and J 5 bases, with 18 bases left between them. Germline V gene lookup returns CDR1 MNHNY and CDR2 SVGAGI (reference sequence). CDR3 sequence reads: CATFTPPGHQPQHF. CDR3 bases: TGTGCCACCTTTACCCCCCCAGGGCATCAGCCCCAGCATTTT.

The chain employs TRBV19 and TRBJ1-2; maybe TRBD1 (5 bases). Germline V gene sequence: CDR1 LNHDA, CDR2 SQIVND (reference sequence). CDR3 length equals 15 residues. The V end lost 3 bases, the J end lost 5 bases, and 16 bases lay between the germline ends. For the CDR3, the DNA is TGTGCCAGTAGTATGGGACGGACGACTTTTTATGGCTACACCTTC. It yields the protein CASSMGRTTFYGYTF.

CDR3 sequence reads: CASSTLAGGPGNEQFF. The CDR3 DNA sequence: TGTGCCAGCAGCACGTTAGCGGGAGGGCCGGGCAATGAGCAGTTCTTC. The chain employs TRBV7-2 and TRBJ2-1; TRBD2 matches 11 bases. Germline-derived CDR1 and CDR2 are SGHTA and FQGNSA. V shed 5 bases and J 6 bases; nucleotides not matched to a gene: 9. The CDR3 runs 16 residues.

The table lists this clone with a few counts. The rearrangement uses TRBV19 and TRBJ2-5; D might be TRBD1 or TRBD2, each matching 5 bases. This CDR3 comprises 15 residues. V lost 3 bases, J lost 3 bases, and 14 bases lay in between. CDR1 is LNHDA and CDR2 is SQIVND in the germline V gene (reference sequence). CDR3 in DNA: TGTGCCAGTAGTATTACCGGGGACCCAGAAGAGACCCAGTACTTC. Its protein product is CASSITGDPEETQYF.

The genes are TRBV5-4 and TRBJ1-2; the D is unclear. V was trimmed by 6 bases and J by 6 bases, leaving 15 bases between them. The CDR3 contains 13 residues. The germline V gene has CDR1 SGHNT and CDR2 YYREEE (reference sequence). The CDR3 loop reads CASNPATEDGYTF. DNA for the CDR3: TGTGCCAGCAATCCCGCCACGGAAGATGGCTACACCTTC. Full variable domain (remainder filled in from reference TRBV5-4 and TRBJ1-2): ETGVTQSPTHLIKTRGQQVTLRCSSQSGHNTVSWYQQALGQGPQFIFQYYREEENGRGNFPPRFSGLQFPNYSSELNVNALELDDSALYLCASNPATEDGYTFGSGTRLTVV.